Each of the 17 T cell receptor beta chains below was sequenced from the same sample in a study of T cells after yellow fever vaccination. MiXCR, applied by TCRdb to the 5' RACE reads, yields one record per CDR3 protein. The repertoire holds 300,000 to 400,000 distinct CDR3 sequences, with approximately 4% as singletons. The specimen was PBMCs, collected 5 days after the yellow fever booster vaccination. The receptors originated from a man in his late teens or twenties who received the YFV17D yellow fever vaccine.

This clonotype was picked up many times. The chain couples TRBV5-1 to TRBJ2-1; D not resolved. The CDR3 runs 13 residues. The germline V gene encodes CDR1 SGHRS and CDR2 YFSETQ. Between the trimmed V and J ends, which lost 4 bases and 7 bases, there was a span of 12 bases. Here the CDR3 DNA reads TGCGCCAGCAGCCTCCTCCACGGGAATGAGCAGTTCTTC. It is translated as CASSLLHGNEQFF.

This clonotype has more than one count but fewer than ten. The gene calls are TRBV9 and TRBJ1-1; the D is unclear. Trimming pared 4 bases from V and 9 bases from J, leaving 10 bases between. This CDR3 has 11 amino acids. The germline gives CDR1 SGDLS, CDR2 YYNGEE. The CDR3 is CASSTDGKAFF. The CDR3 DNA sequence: TGTGCCAGCAGCACTGATGGGAAAGCTTTCTTT.

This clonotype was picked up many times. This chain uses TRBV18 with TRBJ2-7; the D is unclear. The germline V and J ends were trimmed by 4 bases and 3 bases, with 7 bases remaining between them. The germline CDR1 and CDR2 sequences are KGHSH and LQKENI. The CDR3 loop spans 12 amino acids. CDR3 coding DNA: TGTGCCAGCTCACTAACCAACTACGAGCAGTACTTC. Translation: CASSLTNYEQYF.

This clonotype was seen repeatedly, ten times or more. The CDR3 loop reads CASSLGFAGTTEGSYEQYF. Here the CDR3 DNA reads TGCGCCAGCAGCTTGGGGTTTGCAGGGACTACGGAAGGTTCCTACGAGCAGTACTTC. The V gene is TRBV5-1, the J gene TRBJ2-7; 7 bases fit TRBD2. The CDR3 runs 19 residues. In germline, CDR1 is SGHRS, CDR2 YFSETQ. V lost 0 bases to trimming and J lost 1 base; unmatched junction nucleotides: 16.

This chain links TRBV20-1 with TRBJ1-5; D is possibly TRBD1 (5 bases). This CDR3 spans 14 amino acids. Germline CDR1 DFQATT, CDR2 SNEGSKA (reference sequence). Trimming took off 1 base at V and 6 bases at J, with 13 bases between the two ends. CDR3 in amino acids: CSARGGGMGQPQHF. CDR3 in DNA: TGCAGTGCTAGAGGGGGCGGAATGGGTCAGCCCCAGCATTTT.

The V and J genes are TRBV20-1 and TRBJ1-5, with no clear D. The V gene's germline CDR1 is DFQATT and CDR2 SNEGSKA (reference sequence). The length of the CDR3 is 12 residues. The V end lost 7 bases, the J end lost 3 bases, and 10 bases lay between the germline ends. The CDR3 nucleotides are TGCAGTGTTGATCAGTCCAATCAGCCCCAGCATTTT. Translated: CSVDQSNQPQHF.

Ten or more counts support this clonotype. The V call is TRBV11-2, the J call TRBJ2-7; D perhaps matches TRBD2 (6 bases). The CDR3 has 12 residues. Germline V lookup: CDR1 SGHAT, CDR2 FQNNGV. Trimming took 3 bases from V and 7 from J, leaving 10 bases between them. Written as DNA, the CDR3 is TGTGCCAGCAGCTTTCCTGGGAGGGAGCAGTACTTC. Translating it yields CASSFPGREQYF.

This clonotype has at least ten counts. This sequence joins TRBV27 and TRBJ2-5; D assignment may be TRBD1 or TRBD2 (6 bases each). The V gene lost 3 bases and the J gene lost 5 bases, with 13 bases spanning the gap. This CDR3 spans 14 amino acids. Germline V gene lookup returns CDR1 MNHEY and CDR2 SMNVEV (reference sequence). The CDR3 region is CASSFSGAGETQYF. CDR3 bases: TGTGCCAGCAGTTTCTCGGGGGCAGGGGAGACCCAGTACTTC.

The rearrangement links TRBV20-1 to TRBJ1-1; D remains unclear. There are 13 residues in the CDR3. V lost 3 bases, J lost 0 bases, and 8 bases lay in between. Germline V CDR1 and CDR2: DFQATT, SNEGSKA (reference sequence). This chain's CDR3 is CSASGDLNTEAFF. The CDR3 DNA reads TGCAGTGCTAGTGGTGACCTGAACACTGAAGCTTTCTTT.

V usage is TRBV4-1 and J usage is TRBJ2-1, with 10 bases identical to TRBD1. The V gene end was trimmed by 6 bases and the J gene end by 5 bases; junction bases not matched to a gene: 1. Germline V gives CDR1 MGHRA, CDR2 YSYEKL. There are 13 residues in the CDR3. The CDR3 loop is CASRDRGNNEQFF. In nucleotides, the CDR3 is TGCGCCAGCAGGGACAGGGGGAACAATGAGCAGTTCTTC.

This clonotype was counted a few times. CDR3 sequence reads: CSARDGQFSNTEAFF. CDR3 in DNA: TGCAGTGCTAGAGATGGCCAGTTTTCGAACACTGAAGCTTTCTTT. The chain joins TRBV20-1 to TRBJ1-1; D not resolved. CDR1 and CDR2 from the germline V gene are DFQATT and SNEGSKA (reference sequence). The CDR3 has 15 amino acids. Trimming left V 0 bases short and J 1 base short, with 12 bases between.

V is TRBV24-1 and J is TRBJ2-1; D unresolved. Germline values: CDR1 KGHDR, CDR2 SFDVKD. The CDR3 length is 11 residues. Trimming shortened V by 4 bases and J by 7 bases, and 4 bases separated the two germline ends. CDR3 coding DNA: TGTGCCACCAGTGACGGGAATGAGCAGTTCTTC. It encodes CATSDGNEQFF.

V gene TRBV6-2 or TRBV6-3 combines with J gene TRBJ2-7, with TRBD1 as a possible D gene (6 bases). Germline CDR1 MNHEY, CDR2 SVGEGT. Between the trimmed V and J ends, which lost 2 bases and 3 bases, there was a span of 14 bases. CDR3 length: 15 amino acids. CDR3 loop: CASSYVPGQIYEQYV. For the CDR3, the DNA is TGTGCCAGCAGTTACGTTCCAGGACAGATCTACGAGCAGTACGTC.

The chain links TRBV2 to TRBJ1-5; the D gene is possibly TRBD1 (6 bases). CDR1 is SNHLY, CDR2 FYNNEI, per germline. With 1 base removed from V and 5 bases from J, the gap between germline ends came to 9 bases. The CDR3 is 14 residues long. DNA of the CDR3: TGTGCCAGCAGTGAAGTGGCAGGGGATCAGCCCCAGCATTTT. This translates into CASSEVAGDQPQHF.

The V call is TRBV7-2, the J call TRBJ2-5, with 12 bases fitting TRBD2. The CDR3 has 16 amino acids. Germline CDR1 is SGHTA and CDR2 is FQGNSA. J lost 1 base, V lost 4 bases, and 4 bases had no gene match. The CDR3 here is CASSSGTSGLQETQYF. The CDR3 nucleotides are TGTGCCAGCAGCTCCGGGACTAGCGGGCTCCAAGAGACCCAGTACTTC.

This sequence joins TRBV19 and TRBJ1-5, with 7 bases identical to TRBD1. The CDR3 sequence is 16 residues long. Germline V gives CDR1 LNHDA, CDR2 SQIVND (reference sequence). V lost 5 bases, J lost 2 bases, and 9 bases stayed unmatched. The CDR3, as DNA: TGTGCCAGTAGTGTAAACAGGGGTTCAGGCAATCAGCCCCAGCATTTT. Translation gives CASSVNRGSGNQPQHF.

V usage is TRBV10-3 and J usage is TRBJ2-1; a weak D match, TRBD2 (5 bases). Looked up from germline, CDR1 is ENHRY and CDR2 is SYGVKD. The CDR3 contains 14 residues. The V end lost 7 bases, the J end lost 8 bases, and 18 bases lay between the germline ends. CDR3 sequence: CAIKHGNTDYEQFF. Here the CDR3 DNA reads TGTGCCATCAAACACGGGAATACGGACTATGAGCAGTTCTTC.